The text below deals with one T cell receptor beta chain. This clone was seen a few times. Its antigen target is currently unknown. Per-base quality was not reported, and no clone a single base away is much larger than it. The data were obtained in a study of blood T cell repertoires in COVID-19 (dated by TCRdb to about 2020). In the study overall: Samples from collaborators originated in the United States, Italy and Spain and spanned both the acute and convalescent phases of COVID-19. The dataset comprised deeply sampled blood TCRbeta repertoires from subjects exposed to, actively infected with, or recovered from COVID-19. The material from the prospective study consisted of cDNA or gDNA derived from T cells, B-cell-depleted T cells, or PBMCs. The repertoires were made available in a free public database intended to serve as a resource for research on the immune response to SARS-CoV-2. Where available, HLA class I and class II types were obtained from metadata supplied by the sample provider rather than from assay-based typing. Nearly every sample came with metadata listing a de-identified subject ID, COVID-19 status, age in years and sex. Samples came from the ongoing ImmuneRACE study (first 160 participants) plus 1,254 subjects from 6 global collaborators. Study-level results and caveats: The amount of clinical and demographic metadata varied by source and participant and was provided uncurated.

The immunoSEQ Assay, a bias-controlled multiplex PCR, was used to amplify TCRbeta CDR3 regions from genomic DNA. As for how the authors treated the data: Within the assay, amplification of reference gene primers was used to estimate how many nucleated cells each sample contained. To quantify the absolute abundance of each unique TCRbeta CDR3 rearrangement, sequence reads were collapsed and filtered. Productive Simpson clonality was computed per sample as the square root of Simpson's diversity index over productive rearrangements. TCRdb limited this immuneACCESS table to in-frame rearrangements with V and J called. A share of clones is missing; checked studies link under half to unresolved V genes, and the rest is unexplained. V, J and clone size were drawn from that table, and D and trimming were deduced from the DNA. The sample table records roughly 140,000 clones; 80% to 90% of these occur just once. The ten largest clones take up 2.5% to 3.5% of the sample.

Each collaborating institution followed its own protocols to collect whole blood in K2EDTA tubes. Collaborator samples were shipped for TCRbeta analysis as frozen whole blood, isolated PBMCs, or DNA extracted from either sample type. Trimming takes 8 bases off V and 2 bases off J; junction bases not matched to a gene: 6. From a lookup of the germline V gene, CDR1 and CDR2 are MDHEN and SYDVKM. From cysteine to phenylalanine, the CDR3 is 14 amino acids long. The only DNA kept is the CDR3, 42 bases in frame from the first base. The clonotype originates from a woman aged 60-75 years with active COVID-19. The specimen was peripheral blood. The chain uses TRBV28 and TRBJ1-1; the central 9 bases match TRBD1. The CDR3 has the sequence CASAGQGLNTEAFF. The DNA is TGTGCCAGCGCGGGACAGGGATTAAACACTGAAGCTTTCTTT.